This T cell receptor (beta chain) derives from a study of graft-versus-host responses after intestinal transplantation. Across the study: The study gave all recipients anti-thymocyte globulin induction, then tacrolimus and steroids for three to four years.

As to this clone: Its target is not known.

Some clones are missing from TCRdb's copy, which holds only in-frame ones; the method was immunoSEQ multiplex PCR. The sample carries 39,000 or so clones, nearly 95% recorded once. The V and J ends lost 1 base and 6 bases respectively, with 13 bases between them. The CDR3 loop spans 14 amino acids. Germline CDR1 and CDR2: SGHTS and YDEGEE. V usage is TRBV5-8 and J usage is TRBJ2-5; D unclear. The sample in question was unstimulated CD8+ T cells sorted from spleen or lymph node cells, obtained before transplant. This receptor was taken from a human donor who was the organ donor for an intestinal transplant. Here the CDR3 reads CASSLRIGWKTQYF. DNA for the CDR3: TGTGCCAGCAGCTTGCGGATAGGTTGGAAGACCCAGTACTTC.